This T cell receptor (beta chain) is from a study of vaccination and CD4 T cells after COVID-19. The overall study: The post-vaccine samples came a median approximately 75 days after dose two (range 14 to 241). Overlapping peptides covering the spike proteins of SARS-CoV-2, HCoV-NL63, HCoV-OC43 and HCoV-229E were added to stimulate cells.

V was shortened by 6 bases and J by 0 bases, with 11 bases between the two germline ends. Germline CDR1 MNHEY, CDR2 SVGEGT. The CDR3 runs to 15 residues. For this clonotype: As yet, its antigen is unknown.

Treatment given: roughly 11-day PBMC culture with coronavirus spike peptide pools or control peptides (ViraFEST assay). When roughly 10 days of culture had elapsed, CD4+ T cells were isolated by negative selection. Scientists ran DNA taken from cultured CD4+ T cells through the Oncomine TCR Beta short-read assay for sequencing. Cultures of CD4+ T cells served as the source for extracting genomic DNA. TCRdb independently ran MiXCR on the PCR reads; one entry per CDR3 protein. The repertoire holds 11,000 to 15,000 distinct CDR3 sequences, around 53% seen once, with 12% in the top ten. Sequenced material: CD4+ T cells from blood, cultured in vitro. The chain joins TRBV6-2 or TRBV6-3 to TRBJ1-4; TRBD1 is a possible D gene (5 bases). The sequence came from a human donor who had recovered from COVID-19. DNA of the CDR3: TGTGCCAGCAGCCCCGGACACGCAACTAATGAAAAACTGTTTTTT. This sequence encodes CASSPGHATNEKLFF.